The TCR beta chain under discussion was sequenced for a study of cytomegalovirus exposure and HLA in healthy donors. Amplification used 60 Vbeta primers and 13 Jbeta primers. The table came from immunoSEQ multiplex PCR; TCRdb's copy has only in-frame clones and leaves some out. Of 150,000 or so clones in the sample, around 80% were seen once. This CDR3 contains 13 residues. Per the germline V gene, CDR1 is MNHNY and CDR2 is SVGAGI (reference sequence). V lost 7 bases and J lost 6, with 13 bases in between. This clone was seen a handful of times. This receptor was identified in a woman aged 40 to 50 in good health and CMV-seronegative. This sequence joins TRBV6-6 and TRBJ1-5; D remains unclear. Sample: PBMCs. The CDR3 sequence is CASKSGWSQPQHF. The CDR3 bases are TGTGCCAGCAAGTCCGGGTGGAGTCAGCCCCAGCATTTT.